This TCR beta chain comes out of a study of cytomegalovirus exposure and HLA in healthy donors. Study-wide findings and caveats: A later analysis linked a missense DCLRE1C variant to TCR beta V- and J-gene trimming. Prior analysis indicated that the majority of TCR beta V segments exhibited productivity approximately 87% or approximately 30% of the time. Later analysis indicated greater clonal expansion among HLA-associated TCR beta chains than among equally common other chains.

V gave up 4 bases and J gave up 6 bases; unmatched junction bases: 7. CDR1 and CDR2 from the germline V gene are SGHNT and YYREEE (reference sequence). The CDR3 covers 14 residues. Of note for this clone: Its specificity is unknown.

13 Jbeta primers and 60 Vbeta primers were used for the PCR. Clones were read by immunoSEQ multiplex PCR, and TCRdb kept only the in-frame ones, dropping some. Among about 230,000 clones listed, around 83% were seen once. V and J are TRBV5-4 and TRBJ2-4; 7 nucleotides match TRBD1. The material sequenced was PBMCs. This TCR came from a girl aged 2-10 years in good health and CMV-seronegative. The CDR3 DNA follows: TGTGCCAGCAGCCCAGGGACAGCCCCAAACATTCAGTACTTC. Its translation: CASSPGTAPNIQYF.